This T cell receptor (beta chain) is from a study of prognosis after radiotherapy for stage I lung cancer. Peripheral blood was collected in volumes of roughly 6 milliliters at each of two time points. The TCR beta CDR3 region was amplified from genomic DNA, with two rounds of multiplex PCR being used for the amplification. Used in first-round PCR were primers specific to each TRBV and TRBJ gene. TCRdb independently ran MiXCR on the multiplex PCR reads; one entry per CDR3 protein. This table holds roughly 9,000 distinct CDR3 sequences, approximately 60% found once. The material was PBMCs, obtained before or after stereotactic body radiation therapy (not recorded which). The TCR was taken from a donor over 45 with non-small cell lung cancer.

The CDR3 loop is CASSIQGAAYEQYF. In DNA, the CDR3 is TGTGCCAGCAGCATACAGGGGGCAGCCTACGAGCAGTACTTC. The chain links TRBV27 to TRBJ2-7; 9 bases align to TRBD1. The germline CDR1 and CDR2 sequences are MNHEY and SMNVEV (reference sequence). The trim removed 6 bases at V and 2 bases at J, leaving 5 bases unmatched. The CDR3 runs 14 residues.